This T cell receptor beta chain stems from a study of blood T cell repertoires in COVID-19. TCRdb keeps only in-frame clones here, not all; method: immunoSEQ multiplex PCR. The sample has 150,000 to 200,000 clones, approximately 86% seen once; the top ten hold roughly 8%. The CDR3 is made up of 16 amino acids. CDR1 is GTSNPN, CDR2 SVGIG, per germline (reference sequence). V dropped 2 bases and J dropped 6; count of bases not matched to a gene: 8. The clonotype was recovered from a man in his sixties with acute or convalescent COVID-19. Input material: peripheral blood. The chain carries TRBV30 and TRBJ2-2, with 11 bases that match TRBD2. In DNA, the CDR3 is TGTGCCTGGAGTCTATTGACTAGCGGGACGGCCGGGGAGCTGTTTTTT. Translating it yields CAWSLLTSGTAGELFF.